Below are 23 T cell receptor beta chains sequenced from a single sample in a study of resident and recirculating memory T cells in vitiligo. Some clones are missing from TCRdb's copy, which holds only in-frame ones; the method was immunoSEQ multiplex PCR. Of approximately 69,000 clones listed, approximately 90% are singletons. The material sequenced was blood. All receptors come from a male donor with vitiligo.

The chain couples TRBV2 to TRBJ1-6, with 7 bases lining up with TRBD1. The CDR3 runs 16 residues. V was clipped by 4 bases and J by 2 bases; unmatched bases: 5. Germline lookup yields CDR1 SNHLY and CDR2 FYNNEI. This CDR3 is CASSAYRGPYNSPLHF. CDR3 coding DNA: TGTGCCAGCAGTGCCTACAGGGGACCCTATAATTCACCCCTCCACTTT.

This clone was found once. The chain combines TRBV29-1 with TRBJ2-1, with 7 bases aligning to TRBD2. The CDR3 runs to 11 residues. Per the germline V gene, CDR1 is SQVTM and CDR2 is ANQGSEA. V lost 4 bases, J lost 9 bases, and 3 bases stayed unmatched. Written as DNA, the CDR3 is TGCAGCGTTGTGGGGGGGGGTGAGCAGTTCTTC. It is translated as CSVVGGGEQFF.

CDR3 in amino acids: CASASGTENTEAFF. CDR3 in DNA: TGTGCCAGCGCCTCCGGGACAGAGAACACTGAAGCTTTCTTT. This rearrangement joins TRBV18 to TRBJ1-1; 7 nucleotides agree with TRBD1. CDR1 KGHSH and CDR2 LQKENI come from the germline V gene. The CDR3 consists of 14 residues. The trim removed 8 bases at V and 1 base at J, leaving 7 bases unmatched.

This clone occurred once. The chain carries TRBV5-1 and TRBJ2-7; D perhaps matches TRBD2 (6 bases). V lost 0 bases to trimming and J lost 3 bases, with 10 bases between them. This CDR3 is built from 14 residues. CDR1 is SGHRS, CDR2 YFSETQ, per germline. CDR3 DNA: TGCGCCAGCAGCTTGGCGGGGGACCACTACGAGCAGTACTTC. Translating it yields CASSLAGDHYEQYF.

The chain joins TRBV7-9 to TRBJ2-7; TRBD1 matches at 7 bases. The CDR3 consists of 14 residues. Germline V gene data show CDR1 as SEHNR and CDR2 as FQNEAQ (reference sequence). The ends lost 5 bases at V and 3 bases at J; junction bases unmatched: 7. The CDR3 sequence: CASSRQRTGYEQYF. Written as DNA, the CDR3 is TGTGCCAGCAGCCGGCAAAGGACAGGCTACGAGCAGTACTTC.

This sequence joins TRBV19 and TRBJ2-1, with TRBD1 matching 9 bases. Germline lookup yields CDR1 LNHDA and CDR2 SQIVND (reference sequence). The ends lost 9 bases at V and 6 bases at J; junction bases unmatched: 3. This CDR3 comprises 12 residues. The CDR3 is CASRDRVNEQFF. DNA for the CDR3: TGTGCCAGCCGGGACAGGGTCAATGAGCAGTTCTTC.

This rearrangement joins TRBV5-5 to TRBJ2-2; TRBD2 aligns across 10 bases. Trimming at V came to 2 bases and at J to 4 bases, leaving 8 bases not matched to a gene. The germline CDR1 and CDR2 sequences are SGHKS and YYEKEE (reference sequence). The CDR3 contains 17 residues. CDR3 sequence (DNA): TGTGCCAGCAGCTTAAGGCTAGCGGGGGTGATCACCGGGGAGCTGTTTTTT. This encodes CASSLRLAGVITGELFF.

This chain connects TRBV28 to TRBJ1-1; 8 positions match TRBD1. The V segment lost 5 bases and the J segment 4 bases; nucleotides outside the gene matches: 6. This CDR3 has 14 amino acids. Germline loops: CDR1 MDHEN, CDR2 SYDVKM. DNA of the CDR3: TGTGCCAGCAGTGGAACAGGGGGTAGCACTGAAGCTTTCTTT. Translating it yields CASSGTGGSTEAFF.

The rearrangement links TRBV6-4 to TRBJ1-6; 7 bases line up with TRBD1. The CDR3 loop spans 15 amino acids. The V segment lost 8 bases and the J segment 10 bases; nucleotides outside the gene matches: 14. Germline-derived CDR1 and CDR2 are MRHNA and SNTAGT. The CDR3 loop reads CASSPDREISSPLHF. The CDR3 DNA is TGTGCCAGCTCACCCGACAGGGAGATCAGCTCACCCCTCCACTTT.

V is TRBV14 and J is TRBJ1-2, with TRBD1 matching 7 bases. The CDR3 totals 14 residues. CDR1 and CDR2 (germline): SGHDN, FVKESK. Losses at the gene ends were 4 bases for V and 5 bases for J; bases not matched to a gene: 7. The CDR3 DNA follows: TGTGCCAGCAGCCCCCGGGACAGAGTATATGGCTACACCTTC. It translates to CASSPRDRVYGYTF.

The rearrangement joins TRBV9 to TRBJ2-7; 8 nucleotides line up with TRBD1. The ends lost 1 base at V and 0 bases at J; junction bases unmatched: 3. The CDR3 has 15 amino acids. Germline V lookup: CDR1 SGDLS, CDR2 YYNGEE. Here the CDR3 DNA reads TGTGCCAGCAGCGTAACAGGGGGAAGCTCCTACGAGCAGTACTTC. Amino acid sequence: CASSVTGGSSYEQYF. The variable domain in full, completed from reference TRBV9 and TRBJ2-7, reads DSGVTQTPKHLITATGQRVTLRCSPRSGDLSVYWYQQSLDQGLQFLIQYYNGEERAKGNILERFSAQQFPDLHSELNLSSLELGDSALYFCASSVTGGSSYEQYFGPGTRLTVT.

The genes are TRBV7-2 and TRBJ2-3; 10 bases fit TRBD2. This CDR3 spans 15 amino acids. The ends lost 3 bases at V and 11 bases at J; junction bases unmatched: 11. The germline V gene encodes CDR1 SGHTA and CDR2 FQGNSA. The CDR3 region is CASSLARERGGEQYF. In DNA, the CDR3 is TGTGCCAGCAGCTTGGCGAGGGAGCGGGGGGGAGAGCAGTATTTT.

The chain recombines TRBV5-1 with TRBJ1-1; 9 bases fit TRBD1. The ends lost 2 bases at V and 0 bases at J; junction bases unmatched: 11. From germline, CDR1 is SGHRS and CDR2 YFSETQ. This CDR3 region has 18 residues. CDR3 nucleotides: TGCGCCAGCAGCTTACCCCCGGGACAGGGCCCTATGAACACTGAAGCTTTCTTT. Translating it yields CASSLPPGQGPMNTEAFF.

V gene TRBV7-2 combines with J gene TRBJ1-5; D gene uncertain. Deletions cut 5 bases from V and 3 bases from J, with 11 bases between. The CDR3 loop spans 14 amino acids. Germline CDR1 and CDR2: SGHTA and FQGNSA. DNA for the CDR3: TGTGCCAGCAGCGAGGCCCGGAACAATCAGCCCCAGCATTTT. This sequence encodes CASSEARNNQPQHF.

The chain couples TRBV7-9 to TRBJ2-1; 11 bases align to TRBD1. There are 15 residues in the CDR3. CDR1 and CDR2 (germline): SEHNR, FQNEAQ (reference sequence). J was trimmed by 6 bases and V by 2 bases; bases with no gene match: 3. CDR3 sequence: CASSLIGTGGNEQFF. The CDR3 DNA is TGTGCCAGCAGCTTAATAGGGACAGGGGGCAATGAGCAGTTCTTC.

This chain links TRBV4-3 with TRBJ2-7; tentative D call: TRBD1 (5 bases). Germline CDR1 reads LGHNA; CDR2 reads YSLEER. V shed 0 bases and J shed 4 bases, with 10 bases lying between them. This CDR3 region has 14 residues. The CDR3 DNA reads as TGCGCCAGCAGCCAAGAGCCAGGGATATACGAGCAGTACTTC. This codes for CASSQEPGIYEQYF.

The chain carries TRBV7-2 and TRBJ2-6; 10 nucleotides agree with TRBD1. The germline V gene has CDR1 SGHTA and CDR2 FQGNSA. CDR3 length equals 19 residues. Germline trimming cut 5 bases from V and 0 bases from J; bases unmatched to any gene: 10. The CDR3 DNA reads as TGTGCCAGCAGCCCCAGGGACAGGGGAAGTCGCTCTGGGGCCAACGTCCTGACTTTC. This gives the protein CASSPRDRGSRSGANVLTF.

The chain recombines TRBV29-1 with TRBJ1-1, with a tentative D call TRBD1 (6 bases). V was trimmed by 4 bases and J by 3 bases, leaving 15 bases between them. This CDR3 has 14 residues. Germline V lookup: CDR1 SQVTM, CDR2 ANQGSEA. Written as DNA, the CDR3 is TGCAGCGTTGCGGGACAAAGAAGGGACACTGAAGCTTTCTTT. Its translation: CSVAGQRRDTEAFF.

The J gene is TRBJ2-6, the V gene TRBV9; TRBD2 is a possible D gene (6 bases). Trimming took off 5 bases at V and 0 bases at J, with 15 bases between the two ends. Germline V gives CDR1 SGDLS, CDR2 YYNGEE. The CDR3 spans 17 residues. This CDR3 is CASSPTGTDSGANVLTF. For the CDR3, the DNA is TGTGCCAGCAGTCCGACCGGGACTGACTCTGGGGCCAACGTCCTGACTTTC.

The rearrangement links TRBV4-3 to TRBJ2-1, with a tentative D call TRBD1 (6 bases). There are 15 residues in the CDR3. V lost 4 bases and J lost 6, with 16 bases in between. CDR1 and CDR2 from the germline V gene are LGHNA and YSLEER. The CDR3 reads CASSLTGSRINEQFF. The CDR3 DNA reads TGCGCCAGCAGCCTTACAGGGTCTCGGATCAATGAGCAGTTCTTC.

The chain links TRBV11-2 to TRBJ2-5; tentative D call: TRBD2 (6 bases). In germline, CDR1 is SGHAT, CDR2 FQNNGV. This CDR3 spans 14 amino acids. The V end lost 3 bases, the J end lost 5 bases, and 13 bases lay between the germline ends. CDR3 sequence reads: CASSFRGSGETQYF. The CDR3 coding sequence is TGTGCCAGCAGCTTTAGGGGCAGCGGGGAGACCCAGTACTTC.

The chain joins TRBV28 to TRBJ1-5; no firm D call. V was trimmed by 8 bases and J by 0 bases, leaving 17 bases between them. Germline V lookup: CDR1 MDHEN, CDR2 SYDVKM. This CDR3 is 16 amino acids long. This CDR3 is CASRSIDIYSNQPQHF. As DNA, the CDR3 is TGTGCCAGCCGCTCTATCGACATTTATAGCAATCAGCCCCAGCATTTT.

CDR3 coding DNA: TGTGCCAGCAGCTTAGACGGTAGGAGCTCCTACGAGCAGTACTTC. Residues: CASSLDGRSSYEQYF. The genes are TRBV7-2 and TRBJ2-7; D is ambiguous. Per the germline V gene, CDR1 is SGHTA and CDR2 is FQGNSA. The ends were cut back, 1 base at V and 0 bases at J, with 10 bases in the middle. The CDR3 has 15 amino acids.